This T cell receptor beta chain was documented in a study of response to subunit inactivated influenza vaccine. TCRdb called the RT-PCR reads again in MiXCR, with one record for every CDR3 protein. The repertoire has about 700,000 distinct CDR3 sequences, over 11% of them found once; the top ten carry around 6.5%. This receptor was taken from a man in his forties or fifties who received an inactivated influenza vaccine. The specimen comprised PBMCs from blood, sampled 14 to 15 days before vaccination.

In nucleotides, the CDR3 is TGTGCCAGCAGCTTATGGAGGGAGGGTCCTGAAGCTTTCTTT. This gives the protein CASSLWREGPEAFF. The J gene is TRBJ1-1, the V gene TRBV7-9; no clear D gene. CDR3 length equals 14 residues. V was cut by 2 bases and J by 6 bases, with 13 bases left in between. Germline V gene data show CDR1 as SEHNR and CDR2 as FQNEAQ (reference sequence).